Presented here are 20 T cell receptor beta chains from one specimen sequenced in a study of shared clonotypes between healthy human individuals. Method: immunoSEQ multiplex PCR; TCRdb's copy keeps in-frame clones and lacks some. The data contain over 400,000 clones, roughly 80% of them seen just once; the ten biggest clones take up roughly 13%. Sequenced material: PBMCs. The receptors shown here come from a woman aged 40 to 50 in good health. Some clones in this sample may be carry-over from other donors' samples.

The rearrangement links TRBV7-9 to TRBJ2-3; D remains unclear. Germline V gene lookup returns CDR1 SEHNR and CDR2 FQNEAQ (reference sequence). V was shortened by 1 base and J by 7 bases, with 6 bases between the two germline ends. This CDR3 is 12 amino acids long. DNA of the CDR3: TGTGCCAGCAGCTTAGACCGGAATACGCAGTATTTT. Protein sequence: CASSLDRNTQYF. Filled out from reference TRBV7-9 and TRBJ2-3, the complete variable domain reads DTGVSQNPRHKITKRGQNVTFRCDPISEHNRLYWYRQTLGQGPEFLTYFQNEAQLEKSRLLSDRFSAERPKGSFSTLEIQRTEQGDSAMYLCASSLDRNTQYFGPGTRLTVL.

This clone was picked up many times. The chain combines TRBV10-3 with TRBJ2-5; D may be TRBD2 (5 bases). The CDR3 has 13 residues. V was trimmed by 3 bases and J by 12 bases, leaving 17 bases between them. Per germline, CDR1 ENHRY and CDR2 SYGVKD. CDR3 residues: CAISDPKEATEYF. The CDR3 region has the DNA TGTGCCATCAGTGACCCGAAGGAGGCAACCGAGTACTTC.

This CDR3 reads CASSFGTGEVTEQFF. The CDR3 DNA is TGCGCCAGCAGCTTCGGGACAGGTGAAGTAACTGAGCAGTTCTTC. This sequence joins TRBV5-1 and TRBJ2-1; 8 positions agree with TRBD1. CDR1 is SGHRS, CDR2 YFSETQ, per germline. J was trimmed by 9 bases and V by 2 bases; bases with no gene match: 10. CDR3 length: 15 amino acids.

This clone appeared a single time. The chain combines TRBV19 with TRBJ2-7, with a tentative D call TRBD2 (6 bases). This CDR3 has 15 amino acids. Trimming cost V 4 bases and J 2 bases, with 15 bases left between them. Germline CDR1 reads LNHDA; CDR2 reads SQIVND (reference sequence). The DNA for the CDR3 is TGTGCCAGTAGTAGGTCTAGCGACTCTACCTACGAGCAGTACTTC. Encoded protein: CASSRSSDSTYEQYF.

The V gene is TRBV6-4, the J gene TRBJ2-1; TRBD2 agrees at 10 bases. CDR1 MRHNA and CDR2 SNTAGT come from the germline V gene. The CDR3 consists of 14 residues. The junction had 1 base not matched to a gene; V was cut back by 3 bases and J by 5 bases. The CDR3 protein is CASSELAGHNEQFF. The CDR3, as DNA: TGTGCCAGCAGTGAACTAGCGGGACACAATGAGCAGTTCTTC.

This clone occurred once. V usage is TRBV9 and J usage is TRBJ1-4, with D hard to call. V lost 4 bases and J lost 8, with 15 bases in between. Germline V gene data show CDR1 as SGDLS and CDR2 as YYNGEE. This CDR3 comprises 14 residues. CDR3 sequence reads: CASSPRASAEKLFF. CDR3 DNA sequence: TGTGCCAGCAGCCCCCGGGCCTCCGCGGAAAAACTGTTTTTT.

This clone appeared many times. The chain couples TRBV6-1 to TRBJ2-1; 11 bases are a match to TRBD2. The CDR3 consists of 13 residues. The germline CDR1 and CDR2 sequences are MNHNS and SASEGT. The V segment lost 9 bases and the J segment 5 bases; nucleotides outside the gene matches: 3. CDR3 sequence (DNA): TGTGCCAGTAGCGGGAGGGCCCACAATGAGCAGTTCTTC. Protein: CASSGRAHNEQFF.

The V and J genes are TRBV5-4 and TRBJ1-2, with 7 bases lining up with TRBD1. The CDR3 covers 14 residues. Per the germline V gene, CDR1 is SGHNT and CDR2 is YYREEE (reference sequence). V lost 4 bases, J lost 4 bases, and 7 bases stayed unmatched. The DNA for the CDR3 is TGTGCCAGCAGCCCAGACAGGGCGGTCTATGGCTACACCTTC. This sequence encodes CASSPDRAVYGYTF.

The rearrangement links TRBV5-1 to TRBJ1-1, with 10 bases fitting TRBD1. J gave up 8 bases and V 0 bases, and 7 bases lay outside the gene matches. The germline V gene encodes CDR1 SGHRS and CDR2 YFSETQ. This CDR3 spans 15 amino acids. The chain's CDR3 is CASSLVETGGLEAFF. CDR3 bases: TGCGCCAGCAGCTTGGTCGAGACAGGGGGCTTAGAAGCTTTCTTT.

The chain employs TRBV2 and TRBJ2-5; either TRBD1 or TRBD2 may fit D (6 bases each). In germline, CDR1 is SNHLY, CDR2 FYNNEI. The CDR3 is 14 residues long. The ends were cut back, 6 bases at V and 5 bases at J, with 16 bases in the middle. CDR3 DNA sequence: TGTGCCAGCAGCGTCGGGGGCCCTGGGGAGACCCAGTACTTC. Translating it yields CASSVGGPGETQYF. Supplemented by reference TRBV2 and TRBJ2-5, the full variable domain reads EPEVTQTPSHQVTQMGQEVILRCVPISNHLYFYWYRQILGQKVEFLVSFYNNEISEKSEIFDDQFSVERPDGSNFTLKIRSTKLEDSAMYFCASSVGGPGETQYFGPGTRLLVL.

The chain couples TRBV2 to TRBJ1-5, with TRBD1 matching 7 bases. CDR1 and CDR2 from the germline V gene are SNHLY and FYNNEI. The V and J ends lost 6 bases and 3 bases, in that order; junction bases with no gene match: 11. The CDR3 has 16 residues. CDR3 loop: CASRAGGLVFNQPQHF. The CDR3 bases are TGTGCCAGCAGGGCAGGGGGTCTCGTGTTCAATCAGCCCCAGCATTTT.

This clone showed up many times. Other DNA sequences of this sample code for an identical CDR3. The CDR3 is CASSQGQGAGEQYF. CDR3 nucleotides: TGTGCCAGCAGCCAGGGACAGGGGGCAGGCGAGCAGTACTTC. V is TRBV7-8 and J is TRBJ2-5; 12 bases map to TRBD1. The end of the DNA aligns better with TRBJ2-7, so the J call may be wrong. The germline V gene encodes CDR1 SGHVS and CDR2 FQNEAQ. The CDR3 spans 14 residues.

Here the CDR3 reads CSVLQGQGGSTGYTF. CDR3 sequence (DNA): TGCAGCGTTTTGCAGGGACAGGGAGGATCCACCGGCTACACCTTC. The V and J genes are TRBV29-1 and TRBJ1-2; 9 positions agree with TRBD1. CDR3 length: 15 amino acids. CDR1 is SQVTM and CDR2 is ANQGSEA in the germline V gene. V shed 5 bases and J 8 bases; nucleotides not matched to a gene: 15.

This clone was counted between two and nine times. V usage is TRBV18 and J usage is TRBJ1-4, with no clear D. CDR3 length: 14 residues. Trimming removed 2 bases from V and 8 bases from J, with 12 bases in between. The germline CDR1 and CDR2 sequences are KGHSH and LQKENI. The CDR3 nucleotides read TGTGCCAGCTCACCAGTAGGGAATCGGGAAAAACTGTTTTTT. This encodes CASSPVGNREKLFF.

As concerns this clone: With only one base between it and a far larger clone, this is likely a read error. The chain combines TRBV2 with TRBJ2-6, with a tentative D call TRBD1 (7 bases). The CDR3 has 19 residues. Trimming pared 5 bases from V and 0 bases from J, leaving 20 bases between. Germline lookup yields CDR1 SNHLY and CDR2 FYNNEI. The DNA for the CDR3 is TGTGCCAGCAGTAACAGGGGACTCAACCCGGGCTCTGGGGCCAACGTCCTGACTTTC. This gives the protein CASSNRGLNPGSGANVLTF.

This chain links TRBV5-4 with TRBJ2-5, with D possibly matching TRBD2 (6 bases). Trimming removed 1 base from V and 2 bases from J, with 12 bases in between. CDR1 and CDR2 (germline): SGHNT, YYREEE (reference sequence). The CDR3 runs 15 residues. The CDR3, as DNA: TGTGCCAGCAGCTTGTCTTCGGCGGGACAAGAGACCCAGTACTTC. As protein: CASSLSSAGQETQYF.

To note about this clone: A far bigger clonotype differs at one base, so this is likely a read error. The chain carries TRBV2 and TRBJ2-2, with D possibly being TRBD2 (5 bases). The CDR3 is 15 residues long. In germline, CDR1 is SNHLY, CDR2 FYNNEI. As DNA, the CDR3 is TGTGCCAGCAGTGAGGCGGAACCGAACACCGGGGAGCTGTCTTTT. Its translation: CASSEAEPNTGELSF.

Remarks on this clone: This is likely an artifact of a read error, given a far larger clone one base away. The identical CDR3 is also encoded by other nucleotide sequences in the sample. The J gene is TRBJ1-5, the V gene TRBV27; 7 nucleotides agree with TRBD1. CDR3 size: 15 residues. In germline, CDR1 is MNHEY, CDR2 SMNVEV (reference sequence). The CDR3 DNA reads TGTGCCAGCAGAAGAGGACAGGTGGGCAATCAGCCCCAGCGTTTT. It encodes CASRRGQVGNQPQRF.

The rearrangement links TRBV30 to TRBJ2-3; D not resolved. The CDR3 sequence is 12 residues long. Trimming removed 3 bases at V and 2 bases at J, with 6 bases between. The germline gives CDR1 GTSNPN, CDR2 SVGIG (reference sequence). The CDR3 nucleotides are TGTGCCTGGAGCACACACACAGATACGCAGTATTTT. This sequence encodes CAWSTHTDTQYF.

This clone is a singleton in its sample. The chain recombines TRBV7-6 with TRBJ1-2, with a weak D call TRBD1 (6 bases). V was shortened by 5 bases and J by 3 bases, with 10 bases between the two germline ends. The CDR3 covers 13 residues. The germline V gene has CDR1 SGHVS and CDR2 FNYEAQ. The CDR3 sequence is CASSPDRYYGYTF. In DNA form, the CDR3 reads TGTGCCAGCAGCCCGGACAGATACTATGGCTACACCTTC.